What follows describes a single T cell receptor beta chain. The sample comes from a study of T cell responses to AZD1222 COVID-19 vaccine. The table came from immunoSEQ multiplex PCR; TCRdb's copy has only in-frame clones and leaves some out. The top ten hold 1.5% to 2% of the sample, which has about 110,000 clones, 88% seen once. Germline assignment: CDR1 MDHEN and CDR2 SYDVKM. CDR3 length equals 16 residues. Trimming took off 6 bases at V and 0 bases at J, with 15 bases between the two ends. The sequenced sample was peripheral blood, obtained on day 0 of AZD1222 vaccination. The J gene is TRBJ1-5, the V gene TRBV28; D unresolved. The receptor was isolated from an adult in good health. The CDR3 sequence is CASSLEFRASNQPQHF. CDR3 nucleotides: TGTGCCAGCAGCTTGGAATTTCGGGCTAGCAATCAGCCCCAGCATTTT.